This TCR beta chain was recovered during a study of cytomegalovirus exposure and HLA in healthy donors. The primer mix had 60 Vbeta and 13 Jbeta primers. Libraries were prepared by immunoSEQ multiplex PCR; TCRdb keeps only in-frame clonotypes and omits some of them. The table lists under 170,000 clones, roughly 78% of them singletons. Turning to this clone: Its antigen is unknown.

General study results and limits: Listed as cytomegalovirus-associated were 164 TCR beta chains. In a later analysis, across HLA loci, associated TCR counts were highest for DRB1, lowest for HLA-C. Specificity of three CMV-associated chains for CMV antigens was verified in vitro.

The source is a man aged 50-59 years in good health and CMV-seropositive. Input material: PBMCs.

This CDR3 is CASSVTGDWTGELFF. CDR3 nucleotide sequence: TGTGCCAGCAGCGTAACCGGTGATTGGACCGGGGAGCTGTTTTTT. This chain joins TRBV9 and TRBJ2-2; no definite D call. The CDR3 totals 15 residues. CDR1 is SGDLS, CDR2 YYNGEE, per germline. V lost 1 base and J 5 bases, leaving 12 bases between the germline ends.